One sample yielded the 30 T cell receptor beta chains listed below, sequenced in a study of Ad26.COV2.S vaccination and SARS-CoV-2 variants (dated by TCRdb to the early 2020s). In the paper's terms, the treatment or condition label means: around 19 received Ad26.COV2.S at low or high dose, single or two shots; roughly five received placebo; per-sample allocation not given. Repertoires of vaccine and placebo recipients were sequenced from samples collected on day 63 after the first injection. Library method: the immunoSEQ multiplex PCR assay. TCRdb holds this immuneACCESS table with in-frame rearrangements only. Some clones are missing; in checked studies, unresolved V genes explain under half, and the rest has no known cause. The sample table records fewer than 600,000 clones; roughly nine tenths of these occur just once. 1.5% to 2% of the sample is held by the ten biggest clonotypes. The specimen comprised peripheral blood, sampled in a trial of Ad26.COV2.S vaccine versus placebo. These receptor sequences come from a person between 18 and 65 years old who received the Ad26.COV2.S COVID-19 vaccine or a placebo.

The chain is built from TRBV4-2 and TRBJ2-2; D is unclear. CDR1 is LGHNA, CDR2 YNFKEQ, per germline. V gave up 0 bases and J gave up 2 bases, with 10 bases separating them. The CDR3 has 16 amino acids. The CDR3 here is CASSQEGTKNTGELFF. CDR3 nucleotide sequence: TGTGCCAGCAGCCAAGAGGGAACTAAAAACACCGGGGAGCTGTTTTTT.

The rearrangement joins TRBV25-1 to TRBJ1-5, with 10 bases lining up with TRBD1. The CDR3 loop spans 14 amino acids. After removal of 10 bases from V and 6 bases from J, the junction contained 9 bases not matched to a gene. The V gene's germline CDR1 is MGHDK and CDR2 SYGVNS. The CDR3 region has the DNA TGTGCCACGTCGACAGGGGGCTCCGCTCAGCCCCAGCATTTT. It codes for CATSTGGSAQPQHF.

This clone was counted once. V gene TRBV9 combines with J gene TRBJ2-5; tentative D call: TRBD2 (5 bases). The CDR3 spans 15 residues. Looked up from germline, CDR1 is SGDLS and CDR2 is YYNGEE. V was cut by 0 bases and J by 5 bases, with 14 bases left in between. The CDR3, as DNA: TGTGCCAGCAGCGTAGAAATGATTTCGGGGGAGACCCAGTACTTC. Translation gives CASSVEMISGETQYF.

The genes are TRBV7-8 and TRBJ2-5, with no clear D. This CDR3 is built from 15 residues. Trimming cost V 2 bases and J 0 bases, with 10 bases left between them. Germline values: CDR1 SGHVS, CDR2 FQNEAQ. DNA for the CDR3: TGTGCCAGCAGCTTACTAGGGATGTACCAAGAGACCCAGTACTTC. Encoded protein: CASSLLGMYQETQYF. The entire variable domain, with the rest obtained from reference TRBV7-8 and TRBJ2-5, is as follows: GAGVSQSPRYKVAKRGQDVALRCDPISGHVSLFWYQQALGQGPEFLTYFQNEAQLDKSGLPSDRFFAERPEGSVSTLKIQRTQQEDSAVYLCASSLLGMYQETQYFGPGTRLLVL.

V is TRBV6-5 and J is TRBJ1-1; D is undetermined. CDR1 is MNHEY, CDR2 SVGAGI, per germline. There are 16 residues in the CDR3. V lost 0 bases to trimming and J lost 5 bases, with 16 bases between them. Written as DNA, the CDR3 is TGTGCCAGCAGTTACTCGAACCCGGCACTGGGGACTGAAGCTTTCTTT. Protein: CASSYSNPALGTEAFF.

The rearrangement uses TRBV2 and TRBJ1-1; D is undetermined. Looked up from germline, CDR1 is SNHLY and CDR2 is FYNNEI. The CDR3 length is 13 residues. V lost 4 bases, J lost 1 base, and 7 bases lay in between. CDR3 DNA: TGTGCCAGCAGTGGGGAGGGGAACACTGAAGCTTTCTTT. This gives the protein CASSGEGNTEAFF.

The J gene is TRBJ2-1, the V gene TRBV4-3, with a tentative D call TRBD1 (6 bases). V dropped 4 bases and J dropped 9 bases, with 13 bases sitting between them. CDR1 is LGHNA and CDR2 is YSLEER in the germline V gene. The CDR3 loop spans 13 amino acids. The CDR3 DNA sequence: TGCGCCAGCAGCCCCCACAGGGATGGTGAGCAGTTCTTC. Translated, it gives CASSPHRDGEQFF.

This chain uses TRBV7-2 with TRBJ1-3, with TRBD1 matching over 9 bases. With 4 bases clipped from V and 2 bases from J, the junction kept 12 bases outside the gene matches. The germline CDR1 and CDR2 sequences are SGHTA and FQGNSA. This CDR3 has 18 amino acids. The CDR3: CASSSDPRTGAPGNTIYF. For the CDR3, the DNA is TGTGCCAGCAGCTCGGACCCACGGACAGGGGCTCCTGGAAACACCATATATTTT.

The rearrangement uses TRBV3-1 (or the pseudogene TRBV3-2) and TRBJ2-7; D gene uncertain. The CDR3 spans 15 residues. Trimming took off 1 base at V and 2 bases at J, with 12 bases between the two ends. From germline, CDR1 is LGHDT and CDR2 YNNKEL (reference sequence). The chain's CDR3 is CASSQAASQAYEQYF. DNA for the CDR3: TGTGCCAGCAGCCAAGCGGCCAGCCAGGCCTACGAGCAGTACTTC.

This clone has a single count. This chain uses TRBV7-2 with TRBJ1-4; tentatively, D is TRBD1 (6 bases). The CDR3 runs to 15 residues. V dropped 4 bases and J dropped 7 bases, with 16 bases sitting between them. Per the germline V gene, CDR1 is SGHTA and CDR2 is FQGNSA. The CDR3 here is CASSSQGGAVEKLFF. The CDR3 bases are TGTGCCAGCAGCTCACAGGGTGGGGCCGTTGAAAAACTGTTTTTT.

V usage is TRBV19 and J usage is TRBJ1-5; TRBD1 matches 10 bases. From germline, CDR1 is LNHDA and CDR2 SQIVND (reference sequence). The CDR3 sequence is 15 residues long. The V gene end was trimmed by 5 bases and the J gene end by 4 bases; junction bases not matched to a gene: 5. This CDR3 reads CASSRTGGPNQPQHF. CDR3 DNA: TGTGCCAGTAGTCGGACAGGGGGTCCTAATCAGCCCCAGCATTTT.

The chain links TRBV2 to TRBJ2-7; D is perhaps TRBD2 (5 bases). This CDR3 region has 12 residues. CDR1 is SNHLY and CDR2 is FYNNEI in the germline V gene. The V end was cut by 4 bases, the J end by 2 bases, with 6 bases between. CDR3 sequence reads: CASSGLPYEQYF. CDR3 bases: TGTGCCAGCAGTGGACTACCCTACGAGCAGTACTTC.

V and J are TRBV18 and TRBJ2-1; 12 nucleotides align to TRBD2. This CDR3 contains 18 residues. J gave up 5 bases and V 0 bases, and 8 bases lay outside the gene matches. From germline, CDR1 is KGHSH and CDR2 LQKENI. The CDR3 region is CASSPPGLAGGIDNEQFF. The CDR3 coding sequence is TGTGCCAGCTCACCACCGGGGCTAGCGGGGGGGATCGACAATGAGCAGTTCTTC.

This clone occurred a few times. V and J are TRBV5-5 and TRBJ2-7; 8 bases match TRBD2. Germline V gene data show CDR1 as SGHKS and CDR2 as YYEKEE (reference sequence). The ends lost 5 bases at V and 4 bases at J; junction bases unmatched: 11. CDR3 length: 15 amino acids. The DNA for the CDR3 is TGTGCCAGCAGTCCCCAGCGGGAGCGTGGGTACGAGCAGTACTTC. Translation gives CASSPQRERGYEQYF.

The J gene is TRBJ1-1, the V gene TRBV20-1; D might be TRBD1 (5 bases). This CDR3 comprises 10 residues. V was shortened by 7 bases and J by 7 bases, with 10 bases between the two germline ends. Germline CDR1 reads DFQATT; CDR2 reads SNEGSKA (reference sequence). The CDR3: CSVLGDEAFF. The CDR3, as DNA: TGCAGTGTCCTAGGGGATGAAGCTTTCTTT.

The rearrangement joins TRBV4-3 to TRBJ2-2; 12 nucleotides match TRBD2. The trim removed 3 bases at V and 2 bases at J, leaving 1 base unmatched. Germline lookup yields CDR1 LGHNA and CDR2 YSLEER. The CDR3 has 16 residues. The CDR3 loop is CASSQGLAGNTGELFF. CDR3 bases: TGCGCCAGCAGCCAGGGACTAGCGGGTAACACCGGGGAGCTGTTTTTT.

The chain combines TRBV7-3 with TRBJ2-6; D remains ambiguous. The V end lost 3 bases, the J end lost 2 bases, and 8 bases lay between the germline ends. Germline V gives CDR1 SGHTA, CDR2 FQGTGA. The CDR3 sequence is 15 residues long. The CDR3 loop is CASSFQVTGANVLTF. The CDR3 DNA is TGTGCCAGCAGCTTCCAAGTTACTGGGGCCAACGTCCTGACTTTC. Full variable domain (remainder filled in from reference TRBV7-3 and TRBJ2-6): GAGVSQTPSNKVTEKGKYVELRCDPISGHTALYWYRQSLGQGPEFLIYFQGTGAADDSGLPNDRFFAVRPEGSVSTLKIQRTERGDSAVYLCASSFQVTGANVLTFGAGSRLTVL.

This chain connects TRBV18 to TRBJ2-5, with D perhaps TRBD2 (6 bases). V was trimmed by 3 bases and J by 5 bases, leaving 22 bases between them. The CDR3 length is 17 residues. CDR1 and CDR2 from the germline V gene are KGHSH and LQKENI. The CDR3 is CASSPAIRRGYSETQYF. In nucleotides, the CDR3 is TGTGCCAGCTCACCCGCGATTAGGAGGGGCTATTCTGAGACCCAGTACTTC.

This chain uses TRBV5-6 with TRBJ1-2, with TRBD1 identical over 7 bases. The CDR3 is made up of 13 amino acids. V shed 2 bases and J 8 bases; nucleotides not matched to a gene: 6. Germline lookup yields CDR1 SGHDT and CDR2 YYEEEE. This CDR3 reads CASSFQGGEGYTF. CDR3 coding DNA: TGTGCCAGCAGCTTCCAGGGGGGTGAAGGCTACACCTTC.

CDR3 protein: CASSLPVPYGYTF. The DNA of the CDR3 is TGTGCCAGCAGCTTGCCGGTCCCCTATGGCTACACCTTC. The V and J genes are TRBV5-6 and TRBJ1-2, with D unresolved. The CDR3 is 13 amino acids. Trimming pared 1 base from V and 4 bases from J, leaving 8 bases between. Germline CDR1 SGHDT, CDR2 YYEEEE.

The chain uses TRBV19 and TRBJ2-2; the match to TRBD1 covers 9 bases. V lost 6 bases to trimming and J lost 6 bases; unmatched junction nucleotides: 8. The CDR3 has 15 residues. The germline V gene has CDR1 LNHDA and CDR2 SQIVND (reference sequence). The CDR3 region is CASSQQGAVAGELFF. The CDR3 DNA sequence: TGTGCCAGTAGCCAACAGGGGGCGGTTGCCGGGGAGCTGTTTTTT.

The chain joins TRBV5-1 to TRBJ2-3; possible D gene TRBD2, 6 bases. The CDR3 covers 17 residues. The ends were cut back, 4 bases at V and 1 base at J, with 19 bases in the middle. Germline V gene lookup returns CDR1 SGHRS and CDR2 YFSETQ. CDR3 in amino acids: CASSPGGGAGGTDTQYF. The DNA for the CDR3 is TGCGCCAGCAGCCCCGGAGGCGGGGCCGGCGGCACAGATACGCAGTATTTT.

The chain carries TRBV2 and TRBJ2-5; D is tentatively TRBD1 or TRBD2 (5 bases each). The V gene's germline CDR1 is SNHLY and CDR2 FYNNEI. Trimming pared 2 bases from V and 7 bases from J, leaving 17 bases between. This CDR3 spans 15 amino acids. CDR3 nucleotides: TGTGCCAGCAGTGAATCCGGGACCTTTGGTGTGACCCAGTACTTC. It yields the protein CASSESGTFGVTQYF. Filled out from reference TRBV2 and TRBJ2-5, the complete variable domain reads EPEVTQTPSHQVTQMGQEVILRCVPISNHLYFYWYRQILGQKVEFLVSFYNNEISEKSEIFDDQFSVERPDGSNFTLKIRSTKLEDSAMYFCASSESGTFGVTQYFGPGTRLLVL.

The chain recombines TRBV6-5 with TRBJ1-1; D is possibly TRBD1 (6 bases). The CDR3 consists of 16 residues. V shed 1 base and J shed 4 bases, with 16 bases lying between them. The germline CDR1 and CDR2 sequences are MNHEY and SVGAGI. CDR3 DNA sequence: TGTGCCAGCAGTTACTGGACAGACTCGGAGGGCACTGAAGCTTTCTTT. It encodes CASSYWTDSEGTEAFF.

This chain links TRBV7-6 with TRBJ1-2; D remains unclear. The CDR3 has 14 residues. Germline V gene lookup returns CDR1 SGHVS and CDR2 FNYEAQ. V lost 1 base, J lost 0 bases, and 6 bases lay in between. CDR3 in amino acids: CASSLDGPNYGYTF. Here the CDR3 DNA reads TGTGCCAGCAGCTTAGACGGGCCTAACTATGGCTACACCTTC. Supplemented by reference TRBV7-6 and TRBJ1-2, the full variable domain reads GAGVSQSPRYKVTKRGQDVALRCDPISGHVSLYWYRQALGQGPEFLTYFNYEAQQDKSGLPNDRFSAERPEGSISTLTIQRTEQRDSAMYRCASSLDGPNYGYTFGSGTRLTVV.

In the case of this clone: This same CDR3 is encoded by further DNA sequences in the sample. The V gene is TRBV24-1, the J gene TRBJ2-7; no definite D call. The CDR3 length is 11 residues. V was shortened by 3 bases and J by 3 bases, with 2 bases between the two germline ends. Germline CDR1 KGHDR, CDR2 SFDVKD. Here the CDR3 reads CATSDGYEQYF. The CDR3, as DNA: TGTGCCACCAGTGATGGCTACGAGCAGTACTTC.

This sequence joins TRBV2 and TRBJ2-3, with no clear D. The CDR3 is 12 amino acids. In germline, CDR1 is SNHLY, CDR2 FYNNEI. Trimming pared 3 bases from V and 7 bases from J, leaving 8 bases between. Here the CDR3 reads CASSEDAHTQYF. The CDR3 DNA reads TGTGCCAGCAGTGAGGACGCTCATACGCAGTATTTT.

V usage is TRBV3-1 (or the pseudogene TRBV3-2) and J usage is TRBJ2-1; 14 bases agree with TRBD2. The CDR3 is 17 amino acids. With 4 bases clipped from V and 2 bases from J, the junction kept 4 bases outside the gene matches. Looked up from germline, CDR1 is LGHDT and CDR2 is YNNKEL (reference sequence). The CDR3 is CASSLRLAGGTYNEQFF. CDR3 bases: TGTGCCAGCAGCCTGCGACTAGCGGGGGGGACCTACAATGAGCAGTTCTTC.

The V and J genes are TRBV19 and TRBJ1-5, with a possible D match to TRBD1 (5 bases). Between the trimmed V and J ends, which lost 6 bases and 0 bases, there was a span of 15 bases. Germline V gene lookup returns CDR1 LNHDA and CDR2 SQIVND (reference sequence). This CDR3 has 16 residues. The CDR3 protein is CASRTTGRYSNQPQHF. CDR3 nucleotides: TGTGCCAGTAGAACAACGGGACGGTATAGCAATCAGCCCCAGCATTTT.

This chain joins TRBV6-5 and TRBJ1-5; D might be TRBD1 (5 bases). The germline CDR1 and CDR2 sequences are MNHEY and SVGAGI. V shed 8 bases and J shed 0 bases, with 14 bases lying between them. The CDR3 is 15 amino acids. The CDR3 DNA reads TGTGCCAGCCGACGGATGGGGGGTAGCAATCAGCCCCAGCATTTT. Protein: CASRRMGGSNQPQHF.